This T cell receptor beta chain was documented in a study of shared clonotypes between healthy human individuals. Study conclusions and caveats: Apart from blood, nothing was sampled; tissue repertoires likely differ. Lower generation probabilities were found for non-shared clonotypes than for those shared by all four donors.

Genomic DNA belonging to each subset was distributed in equal measure over several immunoSEQ plates. Authors' data handling: ImmunoSEQ junction-only sequences lacked quality scores, so their filtering differed. The assay was immunoSEQ multiplex PCR, and TCRdb's table has in-frame clones only and misses some. V and J calls and clone size come straight from that table; D and trimming were deduced from the DNA. The sample lists around 2,100,000 clones, over 85% seen once, with around 1% in the top ten. The germline V gene has CDR1 SEHNR and CDR2 FQNEAQ (reference sequence). The V end lost 5 bases, the J end lost 5 bases, and 17 bases lay between the germline ends. The CDR3 loop spans 15 amino acids. As to this clone: The antigen remains unidentified.

Positive CCR7 selection of CD45RO-negative cells yielded the naive CD8 cells, and terminally differentiated effector memory CD45RA+ cells were excluded. The rearrangement links TRBV7-9 to TRBJ2-3; D assignment may be TRBD1 or TRBD2 (5 bases each). This clonotype was obtained from a man aged 18-30 years in good health. Sequencing used naive CD8+ T cells sorted from blood. The CDR3 nucleotides are TGTGCCAGCAGCCCGGGGCTGGTTGACAGAGATACGCAGTATTTT. Protein product: CASSPGLVDRDTQYF.